Below are 21 T cell receptor beta chains sequenced from a single sample in a study of blood T cell repertoires in COVID-19. The protocol was immunoSEQ multiplex PCR, while the TCRdb copy is restricted to in-frame clones and leaves out a portion. The table records about 220,000 clones, 82% of them present only once. The sample taken for sequencing was PBMCs or T cells enriched from blood (not recorded which). The receptors derive from a woman aged 60 to 75 who had recovered from COVID-19.

The rearrangement links TRBV7-2 to TRBJ1-5; D gene unclear. Between the trimmed V and J ends, which lost 4 bases and 4 bases, there was a span of 8 bases. Germline CDR1 SGHTA, CDR2 FQGNSA. The CDR3 is 13 amino acids. The CDR3 sequence: CASSSLRNQPQHF. The CDR3 bases are TGTGCCAGCAGCTCCTTGAGAAATCAGCCCCAGCATTTT.

The chain couples TRBV24-1 to TRBJ1-1; D unclear. V lost 3 bases and J 12 bases, leaving 10 bases between the germline ends. This CDR3 region has 11 residues. Germline V gives CDR1 KGHDR, CDR2 SFDVKD. The CDR3 region has the DNA TGTGCCACCAGTGATCTGGTAGCTACTTTCTTT. Residues: CATSDLVATFF.

The V call is TRBV6-5, the J call TRBJ1-1; D ambiguous. This CDR3 spans 12 amino acids. Germline values: CDR1 MNHEY, CDR2 SVGAGI. V dropped 0 bases and J dropped 5 bases, with 4 bases sitting between them. The CDR3 coding sequence is TGTGCCAGCAGTTACTCCGCGACTGAAGCTTTCTTT. It is translated as CASSYSATEAFF.

The V gene is TRBV19, the J gene TRBJ1-1; 8 nucleotides align to TRBD1. The germline CDR1 and CDR2 sequences are LNHDA and SQIVND (reference sequence). V trimming: 4 bases; J trimming: 5 bases; junction bases outside the gene matches: 9. CDR3 size: 15 residues. As DNA, the CDR3 is TGTGCCAGTAGTAGAGACGGACAGGGATTTACTGAAGCTTTCTTT. Translation: CASSRDGQGFTEAFF. Together with reference TRBV19 and TRBJ1-1, the CDR3 gives the full variable domain: DGGITQSPKYLFRKEGQNVTLSCEQNLNHDAMYWYRQDPGQGLRLIYYSQIVNDFQKGDIAEGYSVSREKKESFPLTVTSAQKNPTAFYLCASSRDGQGFTEAFFGQGTRLTVV.

This sequence joins TRBV7-9 and TRBJ1-4; possible D gene TRBD1, 5 bases. This CDR3 comprises 14 residues. Per germline, CDR1 SEHNR and CDR2 FQNEAQ (reference sequence). Between the trimmed V and J ends, which lost 1 base and 6 bases, there was a span of 9 bases. The CDR3 DNA reads as TGTGCCAGCAGCTTAGTTTCGGGGGATGAAAAACTGTTTTTT. This sequence encodes CASSLVSGDEKLFF.

CDR3 protein: CASSPGQGYRTDTQYF. The DNA for the CDR3 is TGTGCCAGCTCACCCGGACAGGGATACCGCACAGATACGCAGTATTTT. This chain links TRBV18 with TRBJ2-3; TRBD1 matches at 8 bases. The V gene end was trimmed by 3 bases and the J gene end by 1 base; junction bases not matched to a gene: 6. Germline-derived CDR1 and CDR2 are KGHSH and LQKENI. The CDR3 covers 16 residues.

Comment on this clone: Other DNA sequences in the same sample also yield this CDR3. The CDR3 loop is CASSLGPGSSYNEQFF. The DNA for the CDR3 is TGCGCCAGCAGCTTGGGACCCGGGAGCTCCTACAATGAGCAGTTCTTC. The rearrangement joins TRBV5-1 to TRBJ2-1; D may be TRBD2 (6 bases). The V gene lost 0 bases and the J gene lost 0 bases, with 10 bases spanning the gap. The CDR3 sequence is 16 residues long. Germline lookup yields CDR1 SGHRS and CDR2 YFSETQ.

The rearrangement links TRBV29-1 to TRBJ2-3; 7 bases are shared with TRBD1. Germline V gives CDR1 SQVTM, CDR2 ANQGSEA. J lost 2 bases, V lost 3 bases, and 5 bases had no gene match. This CDR3 has 14 amino acids. Written as DNA, the CDR3 is TGCAGCGTTGAGGGACAGACCTACACAGATACGCAGTATTTT. Protein: CSVEGQTYTDTQYF.

V and J are TRBV4-1 and TRBJ2-7; TRBD1 matches 7 bases. V was pared by 4 bases and J by 0 bases, with 3 bases of the junction left unmatched. The length of the CDR3 is 14 residues. CDR1 and CDR2 from the germline V gene are MGHRA and YSYEKL. The CDR3 loop reads CASSPTGYSYEQYF. DNA for the CDR3: TGCGCCAGCAGCCCGACAGGGTACTCCTACGAGCAGTACTTC.

This clone was counted once. The V gene is TRBV19, the J gene TRBJ1-4, with 9 nucleotides matching TRBD1. The germline V gene encodes CDR1 LNHDA and CDR2 SQIVND (reference sequence). The CDR3 has 14 amino acids. The ends lost 8 bases at V and 6 bases at J; junction bases unmatched: 7. Here the CDR3 DNA reads TGTGCCAGTCGTACAGGGGGCCCTCATGAAAAACTGTTTTTT. This codes for CASRTGGPHEKLFF.

The table lists this clone with a few counts. The CDR3 sequence is CASSLDSNSYNEQFF. The CDR3 nucleotides read TGTGCCAGCAGCTTAGACAGTAATTCCTACAATGAGCAGTTCTTC. This chain connects TRBV7-8 to TRBJ2-1; D ambiguous. The CDR3 length is 15 residues. Germline V gene data show CDR1 as SGHVS and CDR2 as FQNEAQ. The V end lost 1 base, the J end lost 1 base, and 8 bases lay between the germline ends.

This rearrangement joins TRBV4-3 to TRBJ1-2, with D uncertain. The CDR3 runs 14 residues. The germline V and J ends were trimmed by 0 bases and 3 bases, with 8 bases remaining between them. Per the germline V gene, CDR1 is LGHNA and CDR2 is YSLEER. The DNA for the CDR3 is TGCGCCAGCAGCCAAGATGCGGCCGACTATGGCTACACCTTC. Translation gives CASSQDAADYGYTF.

The rearrangement joins TRBV4-1 to TRBJ1-5, with D perhaps TRBD1 (6 bases). The CDR3 covers 16 residues. CDR1 and CDR2 from the germline V gene are MGHRA and YSYEKL. V gave up 4 bases and J gave up 0 bases, with 13 bases separating them. CDR3 sequence (DNA): TGCGCCAGCAGCCCTATCACAGGGCATAGCAATCAGCCCCAGCATTTT. This gives the protein CASSPITGHSNQPQHF.

The chain recombines TRBV21-1 with TRBJ2-7; no DNA check was done on the table's D call, TRBD2. TRBV21-1 has pseudogene status. This CDR3 spans 18 amino acids. The CDR3 is CASSKEGPHLRSAYEQYF. DNA of the CDR3: TGTGCCAGCAGCAAGGAGGGGCCTCATTTGCGGTCCGCCTACGAGCAGTACTTC.

The chain uses TRBV5-1 and TRBJ2-5; D possibly corresponds to TRBD2 (5 bases). Trimming removed 4 bases at V and 5 bases at J, with 12 bases between. Germline assignment: CDR1 SGHRS and CDR2 YFSETQ. The CDR3 totals 13 residues. DNA of the CDR3: TGCGCCAGCAGCCGGGATTTGGGCGAGACCCAGTACTTC. Translating gives CASSRDLGETQYF.

The chain uses TRBV6-5 and TRBJ2-3, with 9 bases fitting TRBD2. Germline lookup yields CDR1 MNHEY and CDR2 SVGAGI. The ends lost 6 bases at V and 2 bases at J; junction bases unmatched: 6. The CDR3 spans 15 residues. CDR3 sequence (DNA): TGTGCCAGCAGCAGACTAGCGGCTAACACAGATACGCAGTATTTT. Protein: CASSRLAANTDTQYF.

The chain uses TRBV4-3 and TRBJ1-1; TRBD1 aligns across 9 bases. The germline CDR1 and CDR2 sequences are LGHNA and YSLEER. The CDR3 is 16 residues long. V lost 4 bases to trimming and J lost 0 bases; unmatched junction nucleotides: 6. This chain's CDR3 is CASSPGQGRMNTEAFF. As DNA, the CDR3 is TGCGCCAGCAGCCCGGGACAGGGCCGAATGAACACTGAAGCTTTCTTT.

The chain uses TRBV15 and TRBJ2-7, with D maybe TRBD1 (6 bases). This CDR3 is 17 amino acids long. V dropped 3 bases and J dropped 1 base, with 19 bases sitting between them. Germline-derived CDR1 and CDR2 are LNHNV and YYDKDF (reference sequence). This CDR3 is CATSSGRSGRGSYEQYF. The CDR3 bases are TGTGCCACCAGCAGCGGACGTTCCGGCAGGGGATCCTACGAGCAGTACTTC.

The chain combines TRBV2 with TRBJ1-5; D ambiguous. V lost 7 bases, J lost 0 bases, and 13 bases lay in between. CDR1 is SNHLY, CDR2 FYNNEI, per germline. The CDR3 covers 15 residues. The CDR3 DNA follows: TGTGCCAGCAACGCCCAGGAGGCTAGCAATCAGCCCCAGCATTTT. Residues: CASNAQEASNQPQHF.

This chain uses TRBV5-5 with TRBJ2-7; maybe TRBD1 (5 bases). CDR3 length: 13 amino acids. Germline V gene sequence: CDR1 SGHKS, CDR2 YYEKEE (reference sequence). V lost 1 base and J lost 4, with 9 bases in between. CDR3 sequence reads: CASSLTWTYEQYF. The CDR3 DNA sequence: TGTGCCAGCAGCTTGACATGGACATACGAGCAGTACTTC.

In the case of this clone: The sample contains more than one DNA sequence encoding this CDR3. The gene calls are TRBV30 and TRBJ2-3; 7 positions agree with TRBD1. The CDR3 loop spans 17 amino acids. The trim removed 0 bases at V and 3 bases at J, leaving 12 bases unmatched. Per germline, CDR1 GTSNPN and CDR2 SVGIG (reference sequence). In DNA form, the CDR3 reads TGTGCCTGGAGTGTAGGGGGACAGCAAGGAGTGACAGATACGCAGTATTTT. Translating gives CAWSVGGQQGVTDTQYF. The full variable domain, rest sourced from reference TRBV30 and TRBJ2-3, is SQTIHQWPATLVQPVGSPLSLECTVEGTSNPNLYWYRQAAGRGLQLLFYSVGIGQISSEVPQNLSASRPQDRQFILSSKKLLLSDSGFYLCAWSVGGQQGVTDTQYFGPGTRLTVL.